This record concerns one TCR beta chain sequence. The protocol was immunoSEQ multiplex PCR, while the TCRdb copy is restricted to in-frame clones and leaves out a portion. This table has some 70,000 clones, roughly nine tenths appearing once. These data belong to a study of technical replicates of blood from a few donors. Germline lookup yields CDR1 SGHRS and CDR2 YFSETQ. The V end was cut by 0 bases, the J end by 3 bases, with 15 bases between. This CDR3 is 16 amino acids long. This receptor was taken from a human donor in good health. Input material: T cells isolated from PBMCs. The chain joins TRBV5-1 to TRBJ1-1; possibly TRBD1 for D (6 bases). The CDR3 is CASSLGTQGFYTEAFF. CDR3 DNA sequence: TGCGCCAGCAGCTTGGGAACACAGGGATTCTACACTGAAGCTTTCTTT.